Following are 28 T cell receptor beta chains from one sample sequenced in a study of cytomegalovirus exposure and HLA in healthy donors. The table came from immunoSEQ multiplex PCR; TCRdb's copy has only in-frame clones and leaves some out. The profile shows 100,000 to 150,000 clones, about 96% of them singletons. Sequencing was performed on PBMCs. The source is a man between 18 and 29 years old in good health and CMV-seronegative.

J is TRBJ2-5 and V is TRBV11-2, with 7 bases identical to TRBD1. There are 14 residues in the CDR3. V lost 5 bases to trimming and J lost 5 bases; unmatched junction nucleotides: 8. The germline V gene has CDR1 SGHAT and CDR2 FQNNGV. The CDR3 here is CASSEQGKTETQYF. The CDR3 nucleotides read TGTGCCAGCAGCGAACAGGGGAAGACGGAGACCCAGTACTTC.

In DNA form, the CDR3 reads TGTGCCACCCTCCTGGGACAGTACAATGAGCAGTTCTTC. The encoded protein is CATLLGQYNEQFF. This chain connects TRBV6-1 to TRBJ2-1, with 7 bases identical to TRBD1. V trimming: 10 bases; J trimming: 4 bases; junction bases outside the gene matches: 7. Germline V CDR1 and CDR2: MNHNS, SASEGT. This CDR3 has 13 amino acids.

The chain links TRBV28 to TRBJ1-5; D possibly corresponds to TRBD1 (5 bases). Trimming removed 6 bases at V and 7 bases at J, with 10 bases between. This CDR3 comprises 12 residues. Germline CDR1 is MDHEN and CDR2 is SYDVKM. The CDR3 sequence: CASSNWGQPQHF. CDR3 in DNA: TGTGCCAGCAGCAACTGGGGCCAGCCCCAGCATTTT.

This chain links TRBV6-5 with TRBJ2-1; 8 bases are shared with TRBD1. The germline V gene has CDR1 MNHEY and CDR2 SVGAGI. This CDR3 is 14 amino acids long. The V gene end was trimmed by 4 bases and the J gene end by 7 bases; junction bases not matched to a gene: 6. In DNA form, the CDR3 reads TGTGCCAGCAGTTCCCGACAGGGGTGGAATGAGCAGTTCTTC. As protein: CASSSRQGWNEQFF.

J is TRBJ1-2 and V is TRBV6-1, with TRBD1 matching over 9 bases. CDR3 size: 15 residues. Germline trimming cut 4 bases from V and 4 bases from J; bases unmatched to any gene: 7. CDR1 and CDR2 from the germline V gene are MNHNS and SASEGT. CDR3 bases: TGTGCCAGCAGTGCCGGGACAGGGAAAGGCTATGGCTACACCTTC. This encodes CASSAGTGKGYGYTF.

V gene TRBV7-9 combines with J gene TRBJ2-7, with D hard to call. The ends were cut back, 4 bases at V and 2 bases at J, with 9 bases in the middle. This CDR3 comprises 13 residues. Germline CDR1 reads SEHNR; CDR2 reads FQNEAQ (reference sequence). CDR3 in amino acids: CASSSEDTYEQYF. The CDR3 DNA sequence: TGTGCCAGCAGCTCAGAGGATACCTACGAGCAGTACTTC.

The genes are TRBV28 and TRBJ2-7, with 8 bases aligning to TRBD1. The CDR3 has 15 residues. Germline V CDR1 and CDR2: MDHEN, SYDVKM. Trimming took 8 bases from V and 3 from J; bases not matched to a gene: 12. As DNA, the CDR3 is TGTGCCAGCTCCCCCTGGGGACAGGAGAGCTACGAGCAGTACTTC. It codes for CASSPWGQESYEQYF.

As regards this clone: This could be a read error, since a much larger clone is one nucleotide away. The chain employs TRBV7-8 and TRBJ1-1; D uncertain. The CDR3 totals 12 residues. Germline lookup yields CDR1 SGHVS and CDR2 FQNEAQ. V lost 2 bases and J lost 4, with 5 bases in between. The CDR3 DNA reads TGTGCCAGCAGCTTAAGGAGCACTGAAGCTTTCTTT. Amino acid sequence: CASSLRSTEAFF.

J is TRBJ1-3 and V is TRBV28; TRBD1 matches at 7 bases. Germline CDR1 MDHEN, CDR2 SYDVKM. The CDR3 sequence is 14 residues long. The ends lost 6 bases at V and 3 bases at J; junction bases unmatched: 5. CDR3 DNA sequence: TGTGCCAGCAGCGAACAGGGGTATGGAAACACCATATATTTT. This translates into CASSEQGYGNTIYF.

The chain links TRBV27 to TRBJ1-2, with D unresolved. V dropped 11 bases and J dropped 8 bases, with 21 bases sitting between them. The CDR3 loop spans 13 amino acids. Germline loops: CDR1 MNHEY, CDR2 SMNVEV (reference sequence). Here the CDR3 reads CAASAAYYGGYTF. The CDR3, as DNA: TGTGCCGCCTCGGCAGCGTACTATGGGGGCTACACCTTC.

The CDR3 DNA reads TGCGCCAGCAGCCAAGTTGCCCACTACACAGATACGCAGTATTTT. This sequence encodes CASSQVAHYTDTQYF. The J gene is TRBJ2-3, the V gene TRBV4-3; no firm D call. CDR3 length: 15 residues. The germline gives CDR1 LGHNA, CDR2 YSLEER. V lost 1 base and J lost 2, with 10 bases in between.

The chain couples TRBV11-3 to TRBJ2-1; D is undetermined. V lost 1 base, J lost 5 bases, and 6 bases lay in between. CDR1 is SGHNT and CDR2 is YENEEA in the germline V gene. There are 13 residues in the CDR3. The chain's CDR3 is CASSLGANNEQFF. The DNA of the CDR3 is TGTGCCAGCAGCTTAGGAGCGAACAATGAGCAGTTCTTC.

The chain combines TRBV6-4 with TRBJ2-2; 8 bases fit TRBD2. The CDR3 loop spans 15 amino acids. With V trimmed by 6 bases and J by 2 bases, 5 bases remained unmatched. Germline V gene lookup returns CDR1 MRHNA and CDR2 SNTAGT. This CDR3 reads CASRSGSGNTGELFF. CDR3 DNA: TGTGCCAGCAGAAGCGGGAGTGGAAACACCGGGGAGCTGTTTTTT.

V is TRBV9 and J is TRBJ2-7; 11 nucleotides align to TRBD2. Germline-derived CDR1 and CDR2 are SGDLS and YYNGEE. V lost 4 bases and J lost 2; bases outside the gene matches: 8. The CDR3 spans 16 residues. CDR3 nucleotides: TGTGCCAGCAGCAACAGGGGGACTAGCGGTACCTACGAGCAGTACTTC. It translates to CASSNRGTSGTYEQYF.

The chain links TRBV7-3 to TRBJ2-7; TRBD2 matches 8 bases. The CDR3 is 14 amino acids. V lost 4 bases to trimming and J lost 6 bases; unmatched junction nucleotides: 8. CDR1 and CDR2 from the germline V gene are SGHTA and FQGTGA. CDR3 sequence (DNA): TGTGCCAGCAGCTGTAGGACTAGCACCTTCGAGCAGTACTTC. It encodes CASSCRTSTFEQYF.

The V call is TRBV5-8, the J call TRBJ2-1, with D possibly TRBD1 on 6 matching bases. This CDR3 has 15 amino acids. V lost 10 bases and J lost 2, with 19 bases in between. Germline assignment: CDR1 SGHTS and CDR2 YDEGEE. In DNA form, the CDR3 reads TGTGCCCCATCTCCTCCAGGGGTAACCTACAATGAGCAGTTCTTC. It encodes CAPSPPGVTYNEQFF.

This rearrangement joins TRBV4-2 to TRBJ2-1; 8 nucleotides match TRBD2. Germline V gene lookup returns CDR1 LGHNA and CDR2 YNFKEQ. The length of the CDR3 is 15 residues. J gave up 7 bases and V 4 bases, and 9 bases lay outside the gene matches. The CDR3 sequence: CASSLEASGWNEQFF. Written as DNA, the CDR3 is TGTGCCAGCAGCCTTGAGGCTAGCGGGTGGAATGAGCAGTTCTTC.

The chain recombines TRBV11-2 with TRBJ2-1; a weak D match, TRBD2 (6 bases). CDR3 length: 16 amino acids. Trimming took off 1 base at V and 7 bases at J, with 17 bases between the two ends. Germline-derived CDR1 and CDR2 are SGHAT and FQNNGV. As DNA, the CDR3 is TGTGCCAGCAGCTTAGCTCCCGGGACTCCTCTGAATGAGCAGTTCTTC. Translation: CASSLAPGTPLNEQFF.

The chain links TRBV6-1 to TRBJ2-7; D perhaps matches TRBD2 (6 bases). The germline V gene encodes CDR1 MNHNS and CDR2 SASEGT. CDR3 length equals 14 residues. V lost 7 bases to trimming and J lost 2 bases, with 15 bases between them. The CDR3 here is CASIKGGSAYEQYF. The CDR3 coding sequence is TGTGCCAGCATCAAGGGAGGAAGTGCCTACGAGCAGTACTTC.

V is TRBV5-1 and J is TRBJ2-3; TRBD2 matches 8 bases. Trimming took 4 bases from V and 0 from J; bases not matched to a gene: 16. Germline V gives CDR1 SGHRS, CDR2 YFSETQ. The CDR3 covers 19 residues. The CDR3 sequence: CASSERGGPSGLSTDTQYF. The CDR3 DNA sequence: TGCGCCAGCAGCGAACGGGGAGGCCCTAGCGGGCTTAGCACAGATACGCAGTATTTT.

The V gene is TRBV15, the J gene TRBJ1-1; a weak D match, TRBD1 (5 bases). The CDR3 length is 15 residues. The V and J ends lost 0 bases and 6 bases respectively, with 14 bases between them. The germline gives CDR1 LNHNV, CDR2 YYDKDF (reference sequence). In DNA, the CDR3 is TGTGCCACCAGCAGAGAGGCGGGGGGTATCGCTGAAGCTTTCTTT. Residues: CATSREAGGIAEAFF.

The V and J genes are TRBV28 and TRBJ1-5; weak D call: TRBD1 (6 bases). The CDR3 runs 17 residues. V was cut by 6 bases and J by 2 bases, with 20 bases left in between. Germline V gene data show CDR1 as MDHEN and CDR2 as SYDVKM. The chain's CDR3 is CASRETGVLRGNQPQHF. The CDR3, as DNA: TGTGCCAGCAGAGAGACAGGTGTCCTAAGAGGCAATCAGCCCCAGCATTTT.

The rearrangement links TRBV30 to TRBJ1-5; D uncertain. Germline assignment: CDR1 GTSNPN and CDR2 SVGIG (reference sequence). Trimming stripped 0 bases from V and 4 bases from J, with 7 bases between. The CDR3 runs 13 residues. The CDR3 DNA follows: TGTGCCTGGAGTGTAATAGAGAATCAGCCCCAGCATTTT. This sequence encodes CAWSVIENQPQHF.

V is TRBV7-3 and J is TRBJ2-7; TRBD2 is a possible D gene (6 bases). Germline V lookup: CDR1 SGHTA, CDR2 FQGTGA. The CDR3 totals 13 residues. Trimming took 6 bases from V and 8 from J, leaving 17 bases between them. The chain's CDR3 is CASSLGAGPQQYF. The CDR3 DNA reads as TGTGCCAGCAGTTTAGGAGCGGGTCCCCAGCAGTACTTC.

This sequence joins TRBV28 and TRBJ1-5, with D unclear. Germline V gene sequence: CDR1 MDHEN, CDR2 SYDVKM. The CDR3 extends over 16 amino acids. V was pared by 6 bases and J by 1 base, with 16 bases between. As DNA, the CDR3 is TGTGCCAGCAGCGGAGGCGGGCCCCTCAGCAATCAGCCCCAGCATTTT. Its translation is CASSGGGPLSNQPQHF.

The sample holds one count of this clone. The rearrangement joins TRBV11-2 to TRBJ2-1; TRBD2 aligns across 14 bases. Trimming cost V 4 bases and J 12 bases; bases outside gene matches: 2. The CDR3 length is 13 residues. Germline values: CDR1 SGHAT, CDR2 FQNNGV. The CDR3 region has the DNA TGTGCCAGCAGCTCAGGACTAGCGGGGGGGCAGTTCTTC. This gives the protein CASSSGLAGGQFF. Looking up the rest from reference TRBV11-2 and TRBJ2-1 gives the full variable domain: EAGVAQSPRYKIIEKRQSVAFWCNPISGHATLYWYQQILGQGPKLLIQFQNNGVVDDSQLPKDRFSAERLKGVDSTLKIQPAKLEDSAVYLCASSSGLAGGQFFGPGTRLTVL.

This clone was detected once. The chain combines TRBV4-3 with TRBJ2-1, with D perhaps TRBD2 (6 bases). The CDR3 is 16 amino acids. Germline V gives CDR1 LGHNA, CDR2 YSLEER. Trimming shortened V by 1 base and J by 4 bases, and 14 bases separated the two germline ends. CDR3 in amino acids: CASSQGFGGRYNEQFF. CDR3 DNA: TGCGCCAGCAGCCAAGGTTTCGGTGGGAGGTACAATGAGCAGTTCTTC.

V usage is TRBV27 and J usage is TRBJ2-3; a weak D match, TRBD2 (5 bases). This CDR3 has 18 amino acids. Germline-derived CDR1 and CDR2 are MNHEY and SMNVEV (reference sequence). V lost 3 bases, J lost 0 bases, and 19 bases lay in between. This CDR3 reads CASSFLNEGLGSTDTQYF. The CDR3 DNA reads TGTGCCAGCAGTTTTTTAAATGAGGGCCTTGGTAGCACAGATACGCAGTATTTT.